Here is one T cell receptor (beta chain) with its context. The second PCR ran roughly 6 to 11 cycles with a sample-barcoded 5' primer and J-beta primers. One entry per CDR3 protein, called by TCRdb with MiXCR from the 5' RACE reads. The table records 1,500,000 or so distinct CDR3 sequences, roughly two fifths of them present only once. The individuals who served as donors were healthy Caucasians living in Russia, aged roughly 6 to 100. The sample belongs to a study of blood T cells in healthy people across ages. V was clipped by 6 bases and J by 13 bases, with 16 bases between them. The CDR3 runs 12 residues. Germline CDR1 MNHEY, CDR2 SMNVEV (reference sequence).

This sequence joins TRBV27 and TRBJ2-4, with a tentative D call TRBD1 (5 bases). Specimen: blood. This receptor was obtained from a woman under 30 in good health. CDR3 sequence reads: CASSSDSFQQYF. The CDR3 DNA reads TGTGCCAGCAGCTCTGACAGCTTCCAGCAGTACTTC.